The 21 T cell receptor beta chains below all came from one sample that was sequenced in a study of read filtering for tumor transcriptome and immune sequencing. The library was built from roughly 400 ng RNA with molecular barcoded adaptors for alpha/delta and beta/gamma chains. TCRdb re-called the reads through MiXCR, storing one row per CDR3 protein. The repertoire holds about 50,000 distinct CDR3 sequences, with around a fifth as singletons. The sequenced material came from a population of CD138-negative cells sorted from bone marrow. These receptors came from a donor at least 40 years old with multiple myeloma.

Ten or more counts support this clonotype. The gene calls are TRBV13 and TRBJ2-5; 13 bases fit TRBD2. V gave up 5 bases and J gave up 8 bases; unmatched junction bases: 8. The CDR3 length is 15 residues. Germline V gene lookup returns CDR1 PRHDT and CDR2 FYEKMQ (reference sequence). Here the CDR3 DNA reads TGTGCCAGCAGCCCCGGGACTAGCGGGACGACCACCCAGTACTTC. This encodes CASSPGTSGTTTQYF.

This clonotype was seen many times. In nucleotides, the CDR3 is TGTGCCAGCAGCTCGGACAGGGTGGTGGAGACCCAGTACTTC. Residues: CASSSDRVVETQYF. J is TRBJ2-5 and V is TRBV7-6, with 8 bases aligning to TRBD1. J lost 5 bases, V lost 4 bases, and 6 bases had no gene match. CDR3 size: 14 residues. Germline-derived CDR1 and CDR2 are SGHVS and FNYEAQ. Full variable domain (rest looked up from reference TRBV7-6 and TRBJ2-5): GAGVSQSPRYKVTKRGQDVALRCDPISGHVSLYWYRQALGQGPEFLTYFNYEAQQDKSGLPNDRFSAERPEGSISTLTIQRTEQRDSAMYRCASSSDRVVETQYFGPGTRLLVL.

This chain links TRBV7-2 with TRBJ1-5; no definite D call. Germline V gene lookup returns CDR1 SGHTA and CDR2 FQGNSA. The CDR3 covers 13 residues. V was pared by 2 bases and J by 6 bases, with 8 bases between. The CDR3 loop reads CASSLSRLQPQHF. CDR3 coding DNA: TGTGCCAGCAGCTTATCTAGACTTCAGCCCCAGCATTTT.

This clonotype was seen repeatedly, ten times or more. The genes are TRBV28 and TRBJ1-2; TRBD1 matches 8 bases. J was trimmed by 4 bases and V by 8 bases; bases with no gene match: 6. Looked up from germline, CDR1 is MDHEN and CDR2 is SYDVKM. This CDR3 contains 13 residues. CDR3 loop: CASLDRGSYGYTF. For the CDR3, the DNA is TGTGCCAGCCTAGACAGGGGAAGCTATGGCTACACCTTC.

This clonotype was seen repeatedly, ten times or more. The chain recombines TRBV11-2 with TRBJ2-3; 7 bases align to TRBD2. This CDR3 is built from 14 residues. Germline values: CDR1 SGHAT, CDR2 FQNNGV. V dropped 3 bases and J dropped 3; count of bases not matched to a gene: 3. The CDR3 loop is CASSFSGPTDTQYF. DNA for the CDR3: TGTGCCAGCAGCTTTAGCGGGCCGACAGATACGCAGTATTTT.

In this sample, this clonotype turned up many times. The V and J genes are TRBV29-1 and TRBJ2-1; 7 bases are shared with TRBD2. The CDR3 spans 18 residues. Germline CDR1 and CDR2: SQVTM and ANQGSEA. The J segment lost 0 bases and the V segment lost 5 bases, leaving 16 bases of the junction unmatched. DNA for the CDR3: TGCAGCGTTCGGAGAGGGTCGACTAGCCGAAGCTCCTACAATGAGCAGTTCTTC. Protein product: CSVRRGSTSRSSYNEQFF.

This clonotype was counted at least ten times. V gene TRBV18 combines with J gene TRBJ2-1; D call uncertain. Trimming stripped 1 base from V and 6 bases from J, with 10 bases between. The germline CDR1 and CDR2 sequences are KGHSH and LQKENI. This CDR3 is 14 amino acids long. The DNA for the CDR3 is TGTGCCAGCTCACCACAGTCACTCGGCAATGAGCAGTTCTTC. Translation: CASSPQSLGNEQFF.

This clonotype was detected ten times or more. CDR3: CSGEGGTDTQYF. The CDR3, as DNA: TGCAGCGGGGAAGGGGGCACAGATACGCAGTATTTT. This chain connects TRBV29-1 to TRBJ2-3; the D gene is possibly TRBD1 (5 bases). The CDR3 totals 12 residues. Trimming stripped 7 bases from V and 1 base from J, with 9 bases between. Germline V gene lookup returns CDR1 SQVTM and CDR2 ANQGSEA.

This clonotype was detected ten times or more. The chain links TRBV29-1 to TRBJ2-4; D might be TRBD2 (6 bases). Germline loops: CDR1 SQVTM, CDR2 ANQGSEA. The V end lost 5 bases, the J end lost 2 bases, and 10 bases lay between the germline ends. This CDR3 has 13 amino acids. For the CDR3, the DNA is TGCAGCGTTTCGAGGGACTCCAAAAACATTCAGTACTTC. Residues: CSVSRDSKNIQYF.

As regards this clonotype: A much larger clone sits a single nucleotide away, making a read error possible. The rearrangement joins TRBV20-1 to TRBJ2-7, with TRBD1 as a possible D gene (7 bases). CDR1 is DFQATT, CDR2 SNEGSKA, per germline (reference sequence). The CDR3 has 15 residues. Trimming took off 6 bases at V and 6 bases at J, with 24 bases between the two ends. CDR3 amino acids: CSAKARGRGTCEQYF. The CDR3 coding sequence is TGCAGTGCCAAGGCAAGGGGGCGGGGCACCTGCGAGCAGTACTTC.

This clonotype was observed at least ten times. The rearrangement links TRBV5-5 to TRBJ1-1; possible D gene TRBD1, 6 bases. The CDR3 totals 14 residues. Per the germline V gene, CDR1 is SGHKS and CDR2 is YYEKEE (reference sequence). V gave up 7 bases and J gave up 5 bases, with 18 bases separating them. In nucleotides, the CDR3 is TGTGCCAGCCTCCCCCGGACAGCCTTTACTGAAGCTTTCTTT. This translates into CASLPRTAFTEAFF. The variable domain in full, with the rest retrieved from reference TRBV5-5 and TRBJ1-1, is DAGVTQSPTHLIKTRGQQVTLRCSPISGHKSVSWYQQVLGQGPQFIFQYYEKEERGRGNFPDRFSARQFPNYSSELNVNALLLGDSALYLCASLPRTAFTEAFFGQGTRLTVV.

This clonotype was seen repeatedly, ten times or more. This chain uses TRBV6-5 with TRBJ1-1; D not resolved. V was shortened by 4 bases and J by 1 base, with 13 bases between the two germline ends. The CDR3 sequence is 15 residues long. Germline V gene data show CDR1 as MNHEY and CDR2 as SVGAGI. The CDR3 nucleotides read TGTGCCAGCAGTTCCCCTCGGGGTTCGAACACTGAAGCTTTCTTT. As protein: CASSSPRGSNTEAFF.

This clonotype is categorized as medium-sized. The V gene is TRBV5-1, the J gene TRBJ2-1, with 8 bases aligning to TRBD1. V was pared by 3 bases and J by 7 bases, with 9 bases of the junction left unmatched. CDR1 is SGHRS and CDR2 is YFSETQ in the germline V gene. The CDR3 has 15 residues. This chain's CDR3 is CASSSRTGNENEQFF. CDR3 DNA: TGCGCCAGCAGCTCCAGGACAGGGAACGAGAATGAGCAGTTCTTC.

This clonotype was recorded at least ten times. J is TRBJ2-2 and V is TRBV5-1, with TRBD1 matching 10 bases. The CDR3 is 15 residues long. Germline CDR1 SGHRS, CDR2 YFSETQ. Trimming took 4 bases from V and 6 from J; bases not matched to a gene: 6. The CDR3 is CASSRPGTGAGELFF. The CDR3 bases are TGCGCCAGCAGCCGTCCCGGGACAGGGGCCGGGGAGCTGTTTTTT.

This clonotype was counted at least ten times. The chain carries TRBV20-1 and TRBJ2-7; D might be TRBD2 (6 bases). The CDR3 is 10 residues long. V lost 6 bases and J 6 bases, leaving 9 bases between the germline ends. Germline-derived CDR1 and CDR2 are DFQATT and SNEGSKA (reference sequence). CDR3 nucleotides: TGCAGTGCGTTCGGGGGCGAGCAGTACTTC. Amino acid sequence: CSAFGGEQYF.

This chain joins TRBV7-2 and TRBJ2-1; 8 nucleotides line up with TRBD2. Germline V gene lookup returns CDR1 SGHTA and CDR2 FQGNSA. The CDR3 is made up of 14 amino acids. DNA for the CDR3: TGTGCTAGTACCGGGGCTAGCGGGTCCCTGGTTAGGTTCTTC. This gives the protein CASTGASGSLVRFF.

The table lists this clonotype with many counts. The J gene is TRBJ2-5, the V gene TRBV12-3 or TRBV12-4; TRBD1 matches at 8 bases. This CDR3 region has 13 residues. Trimming at V came to 7 bases and at J to 4 bases, leaving 5 bases not matched to a gene. The CDR3 DNA reads TGTGCCAGCACCGTTGACAGGGGAGAGACCCAGTACTTC. This translates into CASTVDRGETQYF.

This clonotype was counted at least ten times. The gene calls are TRBV5-1 and TRBJ1-1; TRBD1 might be the D (6 bases). Germline V CDR1 and CDR2: SGHRS, YFSETQ. The CDR3 totals 14 residues. V was clipped by 4 bases and J by 1 base, with 11 bases between them. CDR3: CASSRDRQNTEAFF. The CDR3 DNA sequence: TGCGCCAGCAGCCGCGACAGGCAGAACACTGAAGCTTTCTTT. The whole variable domain, remainder taken from reference TRBV5-1 and TRBJ1-1, is KAGVTQTPRYLIKTRGQQVTLSCSPISGHRSVSWYQQTPGQGLQFLFEYFSETQRNKGNFPGRFSGRQFSNSRSEMNVSTLELGDSALYLCASSRDRQNTEAFFGQGTRLTVV.

This clonotype was seen many times. The chain is built from TRBV7-8 and TRBJ1-1; D unresolved. The V end was cut by 11 bases, the J end by 6 bases, with 13 bases between. The CDR3 extends over 11 amino acids. The V gene's germline CDR1 is SGHVS and CDR2 FQNEAQ. The CDR3 DNA follows: TGTGCCTCCGGTGGGCGCTCTGAAGCTTTCTTT. This encodes CASGGRSEAFF.

This clonotype was counted at least ten times. This rearrangement joins TRBV20-1 to TRBJ2-3, with a weak D call TRBD2 (6 bases). Trimming shortened V by 0 bases and J by 0 bases, and 16 bases separated the two germline ends. The V gene's germline CDR1 is DFQATT and CDR2 SNEGSKA (reference sequence). The CDR3 length is 17 residues. The chain's CDR3 is CSARDPPSRDSTDTQYF. The CDR3 DNA is TGCAGTGCTAGAGATCCCCCGTCGCGGGATAGCACAGATACGCAGTATTTT.

This clonotype has at least ten counts. The chain has TRBV6-6 and TRBJ2-3; TRBD1 is a possible D gene (6 bases). This CDR3 has 13 residues. The germline V and J ends were trimmed by 6 bases and 0 bases, with 7 bases remaining between them. CDR1 MNHNY and CDR2 SVGAGI come from the germline V gene (reference sequence). CDR3 sequence: CASRDSSTDTQYF. The CDR3 DNA follows: TGTGCCAGCAGGGACAGTAGCACAGATACGCAGTATTTT.